This T cell receptor (beta chain) was profiled in a study of quantifying T cell responses using KT2 cells (dated by TCRdb to the late 2010s). At the level of the whole study: RNA was DNase-treated and reverse transcribed with TCR alpha and beta constant-region primers, mostly using SuperScript III. PCR2 was performed as a SYBR Green qPCR and was stopped at a predetermined fluorescence threshold so that over-amplification was avoided. The efficiency of the T4 ligation step under optimum conditions was estimated to be above 8%. Points the paper makes about the study in general: No side-by-side comparison of the pipeline with other TCR sequencing techniques was included in the study. Saturation was seen in the detection of KT2 sequences when very high numbers of KT2 cells were spiked in. Counts of KT2 alpha and beta sequences scaled linearly with input KT2 cell number over several orders of magnitude. KT2 sequences were detected down to the lowest spike-in tested, about one KT2 cell per 100,000 PBMC.

To test the sensitivity and accuracy of the pipeline, known numbers of KT2, a T cell clone whose TCR had already been sequenced, were spiked into unfractionated PBMC. A range of KT2-to-PBMC ratios was set up by mixing KT2 cells into a fixed number of PBMC. Libraries were built with UMI-ligation and nested PCR. A single-stranded oligonucleotide carrying the Illumina SP2 sequence and a UMI was ligated to the cDNA 3' end using T4 RNA ligase 1. PCR1 ran approximately 4 cycles (98°C 15 s, 69°C 30 s, 72°C 40 s); the beta primer was an equimolar mix of RC1.1 and RC1.2 covering TRBC1 and TRBC2. From PCR2 onward, TCR alpha and beta chains were processed separately, with sample indices and Illumina adaptors added. The UMI, placed after an 8-base spacer, consisted of 12 random nucleotides arranged as two hexamers with a spacer between them. Libraries were sequenced on an Illumina MiSeq with v2 2x251 paired-end chemistry, typically 12 samples per run. To boost diversity, each sequencing library was supplemented with PhiX DNA at roughly 5-7.5%. Under the source paper's analysis protocol: Raw reads were converted to FASTQ with bcl2fastq and demultiplexed by dual indices using Demultiplexor. Decombinator assigned V and J genes by tag matching, allowing a single base-pair mismatch. Using UMIs, Collapsinator corrected both sequencing errors and the frequency errors that come from PCR heterogeneity. CDR3Translator converted Decombinator identifiers into nucleotide sequence, translated that sequence into amino acids, and extracted CDR3 based on C- and N-terminal motifs. A cluster of KT2 sequences that shared one unique molecular identifier was counted as a single distinct KT2 TCR. TCRdb's own reprocessing of the public reads used fastp at Q25 and MiXCR and kept productive beta chains. Identical CDR3 proteins give one entry, which carries the most common genes and DNA. None of the V and J calls come from the authors' own analysis; TCRdb made them. Counted in this sample were tens of thousands of distinct CDR3 sequences; around an eighth of them appeared once. Approximately 9.4% of the sample is in the top ten clones.

CDR1 MNHEY and CDR2 SMNVEV were looked up in the germline V gene (reference sequence). CDR3 length: 13 amino acids, cysteine to phenylalanine. Only the CDR3 part of the read is kept: 39 bases, read in frame from the first base. Relative to germline, V is 6 bases shorter and J is 9 bases shorter, with 12 bases between their ends. Turning to this clonotype: Its antigen has not been determined. The record has no base qualities; no much larger clone is one base away.

The clonotype originates from a human donor. Specimen: PBMCs spiked with cells of the T cell clone KT2. The chain joins TRBV27 to TRBJ1-6; the D segment cannot be called with confidence. The CDR3 protein is CASSSVRVSPLHF. The nucleotide sequence is given as TGTGCCAGCAGCTCTGTTCGGGTTTCACCCCTCCACTTT.